This TCR beta chain comes out of a study of cytomegalovirus exposure and HLA in healthy donors. Data came from immunoSEQ multiplex PCR; TCRdb stores just in-frame clones and leaves some out. The sample lists some 64,000 clones, around 97% occurring once. The CDR3 sequence is 17 residues long. V dropped 4 bases and J dropped 1; count of bases not matched to a gene: 12. Germline V gene lookup returns CDR1 SGDLS and CDR2 YYNGEE. This TCR came from a woman under 30 in good health and CMV-seropositive. This chain uses TRBV9 with TRBJ2-3, with 7 nucleotides matching TRBD2. What was sequenced was PBMCs. The CDR3 DNA reads as TGTGCCAGCAGCTTGAGCCCGACTAGCAGCGGCACAGATACGCAGTATTTT. It codes for CASSLSPTSSGTDTQYF.